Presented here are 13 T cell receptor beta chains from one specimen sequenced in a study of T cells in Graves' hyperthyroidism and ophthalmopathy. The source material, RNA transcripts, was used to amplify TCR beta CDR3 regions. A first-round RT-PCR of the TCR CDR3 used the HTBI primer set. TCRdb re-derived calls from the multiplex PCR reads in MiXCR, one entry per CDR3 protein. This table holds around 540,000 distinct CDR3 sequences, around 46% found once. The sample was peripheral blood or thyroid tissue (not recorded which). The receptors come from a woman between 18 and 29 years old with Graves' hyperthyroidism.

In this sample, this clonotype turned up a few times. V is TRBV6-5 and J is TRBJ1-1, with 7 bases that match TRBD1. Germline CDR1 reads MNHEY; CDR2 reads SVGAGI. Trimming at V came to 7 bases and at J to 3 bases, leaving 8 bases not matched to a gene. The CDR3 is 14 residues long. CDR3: CASTLQGSYTEAFF. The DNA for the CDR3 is TGTGCCAGCACTTTACAGGGGTCGTACACTGAAGCTTTCTTT.

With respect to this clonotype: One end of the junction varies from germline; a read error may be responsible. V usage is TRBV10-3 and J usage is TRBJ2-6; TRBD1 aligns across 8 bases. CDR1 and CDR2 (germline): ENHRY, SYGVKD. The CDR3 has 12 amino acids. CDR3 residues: CATLQGDNVLTF. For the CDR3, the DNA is TGTGCCACCCTACAGGGGGACAACGTCCTGACTTTC.

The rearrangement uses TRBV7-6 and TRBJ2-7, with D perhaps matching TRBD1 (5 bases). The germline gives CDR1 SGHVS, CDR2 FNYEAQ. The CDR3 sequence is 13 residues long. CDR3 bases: TGTGTTTTCAGGGATCCCATGGTCCACGAGCAGTACTTC. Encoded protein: CVFRDPMVHEQYF.

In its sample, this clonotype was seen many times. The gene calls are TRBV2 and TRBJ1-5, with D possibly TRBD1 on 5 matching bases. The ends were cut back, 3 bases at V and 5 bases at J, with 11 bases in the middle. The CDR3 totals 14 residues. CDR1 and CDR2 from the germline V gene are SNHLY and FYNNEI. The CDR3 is CASSEGRDHQPQHF. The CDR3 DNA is TGTGCCAGCAGTGAGGGGAGGGACCATCAGCCCCAGCATTTT.

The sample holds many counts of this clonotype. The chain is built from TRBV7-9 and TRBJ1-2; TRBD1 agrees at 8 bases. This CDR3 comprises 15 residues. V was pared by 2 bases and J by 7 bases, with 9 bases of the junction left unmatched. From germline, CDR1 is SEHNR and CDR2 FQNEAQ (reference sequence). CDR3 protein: CASSLTVQGDGGYTF. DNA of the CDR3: TGTGCCAGCAGCTTAACTGTACAGGGGGATGGTGGCTACACCTTC.

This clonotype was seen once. DNA of the CDR3: TGTGCCAGCAGTCAAGACCAGGGAGGGGTCGGTAATCAGCCCCAGCATTTT. This codes for CASSQDQGGVGNQPQHF. This chain connects TRBV25-1 to TRBJ1-5; the D gene is possibly TRBD1 (5 bases). The CDR3 runs 17 residues. Germline V lookup: CDR1 MGHDK, CDR2 SYGVNS. V lost 5 bases, J lost 4 bases, and 21 bases lay in between.

This chain's CDR3 is CASTGGGELFF. The CDR3 DNA follows: TGTGCCAGCACTGGGGGCGGGGAGCTGTTTTTT. The chain uses TRBV2 and TRBJ2-2; D possibly uses TRBD1 or TRBD2 (5 bases each). The CDR3 extends over 11 amino acids. V was trimmed by 7 bases and J by 7 bases, leaving 7 bases between them. Germline CDR1 is SNHLY and CDR2 is FYNNEI.

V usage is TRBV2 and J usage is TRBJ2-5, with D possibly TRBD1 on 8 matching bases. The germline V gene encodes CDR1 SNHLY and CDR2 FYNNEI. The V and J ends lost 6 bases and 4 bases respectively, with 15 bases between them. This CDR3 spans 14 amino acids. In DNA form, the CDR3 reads TGTGCCAGCAGGGGACAGGCGGGAGTAGAGACCCAGTACTTC. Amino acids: CASRGQAGVETQYF.

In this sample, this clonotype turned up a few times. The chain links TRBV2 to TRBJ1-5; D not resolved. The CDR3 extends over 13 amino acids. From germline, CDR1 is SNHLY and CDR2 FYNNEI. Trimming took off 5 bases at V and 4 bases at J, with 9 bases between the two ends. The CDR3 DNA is TGTGCCAGCAGTAACAGACGGAATCAGCCCCAGCATTTT. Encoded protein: CASSNRRNQPQHF.

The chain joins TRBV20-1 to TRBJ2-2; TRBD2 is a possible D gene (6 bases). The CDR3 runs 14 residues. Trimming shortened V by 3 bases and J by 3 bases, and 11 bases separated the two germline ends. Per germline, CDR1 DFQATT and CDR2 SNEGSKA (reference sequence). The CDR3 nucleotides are TGCAGTGCTAGTGCGGGGAAGGACACCGGGGAGCTGTTTTTT. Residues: CSASAGKDTGELFF.

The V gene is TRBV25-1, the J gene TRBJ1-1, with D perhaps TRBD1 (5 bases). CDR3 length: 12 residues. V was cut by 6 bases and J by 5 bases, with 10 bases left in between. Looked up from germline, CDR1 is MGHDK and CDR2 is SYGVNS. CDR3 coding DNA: TGTGCCAGCAGAGGCGGGGGGACTGAAGCTTTCTTT. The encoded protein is CASRGGGTEAFF.

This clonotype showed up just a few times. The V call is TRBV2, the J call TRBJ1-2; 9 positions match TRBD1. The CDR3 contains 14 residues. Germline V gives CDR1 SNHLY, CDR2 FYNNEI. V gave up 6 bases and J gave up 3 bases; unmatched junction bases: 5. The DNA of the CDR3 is TGTGCCAGCAGCCGGACAGGGGTAGACTATGGCTACACCTTC. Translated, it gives CASSRTGVDYGYTF.

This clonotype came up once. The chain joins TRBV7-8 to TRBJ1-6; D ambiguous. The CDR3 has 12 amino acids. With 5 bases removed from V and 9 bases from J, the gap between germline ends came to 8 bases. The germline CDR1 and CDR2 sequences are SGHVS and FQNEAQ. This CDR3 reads CASSPYSSPLHF. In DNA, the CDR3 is TGTGCCAGCAGCCCGTACAGTTCACCCCTCCACTTT.